The sequence of this T cell receptor (beta chain) was determined in a study of blood T cell repertoires in COVID-19. Study information: Specimens from acute and convalescent COVID-19 originated in the United States, Italy and Spain.

Method: immunoSEQ multiplex PCR; TCRdb's copy keeps in-frame clones and lacks some. This table has 240,000 or so clones, roughly 86% appearing once. Trimming cost V 2 bases and J 5 bases; bases outside gene matches: 7. The CDR3 length is 16 residues. The germline V gene encodes CDR1 SGHTA and CDR2 FQGTGA. V usage is TRBV7-3 and J usage is TRBJ2-1; 9 bases agree with TRBD2. The sequenced material came from PBMCs or T cells enriched from blood (not recorded which). This clonotype was obtained from a woman in her 50s who had recovered from COVID-19. Here the CDR3 DNA reads TGTGCCAGCAGCTTAGGCCTAGCGGGGCCCGACAATGAGCAGTTCTTC. It encodes CASSLGLAGPDNEQFF.